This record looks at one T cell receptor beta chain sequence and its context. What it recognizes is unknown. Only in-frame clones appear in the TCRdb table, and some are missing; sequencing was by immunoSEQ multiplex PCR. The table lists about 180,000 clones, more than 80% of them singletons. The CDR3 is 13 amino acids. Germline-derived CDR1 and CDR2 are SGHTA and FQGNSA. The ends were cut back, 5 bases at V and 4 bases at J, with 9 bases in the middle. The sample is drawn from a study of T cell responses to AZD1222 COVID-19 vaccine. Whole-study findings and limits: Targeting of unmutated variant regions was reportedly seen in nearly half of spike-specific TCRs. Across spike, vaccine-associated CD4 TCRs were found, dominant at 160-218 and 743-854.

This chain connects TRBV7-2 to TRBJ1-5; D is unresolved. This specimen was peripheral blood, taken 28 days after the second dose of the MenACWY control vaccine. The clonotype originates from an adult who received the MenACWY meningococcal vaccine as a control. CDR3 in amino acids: CASSLGRNQPQHF. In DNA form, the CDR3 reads TGTGCCAGCAGCCTCGGGCGTAATCAGCCCCAGCATTTT.